This T cell receptor (beta chain) was sequenced for a study of tumor-infiltrating lymphocytes in primary liver carcinoma. On the study more broadly: Productive TCRbeta read yields ran from roughly 3.6 to 7.5 million per sample and were similar between tissues.

The source material, about 18-33 mg of unsorted bulk tissue, was used to co-extract RNA and DNA. Making TCR beta cDNA involved around 510 ng total RNA and a constant-region primer. Employing slightly modified ARM-PCR, three nested multiplex PCR rounds were run, and these gave rise to the TCR beta libraries. The two initial PCR rounds, roughly 11 cycles each, used TRBV1-TRBV30 forward and C-beta reverse primers. TCRdb re-derived calls from the multiplex PCR reads in MiXCR, one entry per CDR3 protein. The table lists approximately 110,000 distinct CDR3 sequences, approximately 70% of them singletons. The V end was cut by 4 bases, the J end by 4 bases, with 18 bases between. The CDR3 runs 16 residues.

Sequenced input: liver tumor tissue from sampling region 1. This sample's subset: tumor region T1, superior pole. The chain is built from TRBV12-3 or TRBV12-4 and TRBJ2-3, with D tentatively TRBD2 (6 bases). This TCR was sampled from a woman aged 55-69 years with primary liver carcinoma and hepatitis B virus infection. CDR3 DNA: TGTGCCAGCAGTTATAGACTAGTGGGAGCGGCAGATACGCAGTATTTT. Protein sequence: CASSYRLVGAADTQYF.